This TCR beta chain derives from a study of somatic mutations in cytotoxic T cells in rheumatoid arthritis. With V trimmed by 5 bases and J by 9 bases, 1 base remained unmatched. This CDR3 is 12 amino acids long. Germline lookup yields CDR1 MGHDK and CDR2 SYGVNS. Each healthy control was a blood donor; the group had a median age of approximately 60 years (range roughly 20-75), and under 65% were female. The investigators isolated CD4+ and CD8+ cells by positive magnetic bead selection and checked their purity by flow cytometry. Note on this clone: Its antigen is currently unknown.

The method was immunoSEQ multiplex PCR; TCRdb's version includes in-frame clones alone and lacks a portion of them. The table lists around 20,000 clones, more than 60% of them singletons. General study results and limits: The largest CD8+ clone made up over 20% of CD8+ cells in about an eighth of the 65 patients. Unidentified antigens were the targets of the expanded CD8+ clones.

The receptor comes from a woman in her sixties or seventies in good health. This chain links TRBV25-1 with TRBJ2-1, with 10 bases fitting TRBD2. Specimen: CD8+ T cells sorted from blood. Written as DNA, the CDR3 is TGTGCCAGCAGTCCTAGCGGGGGTGAGCAGTTCTTC. This codes for CASSPSGGEQFF.